The 31 T cell receptor beta chains in this list originate from one sample, sequenced in a study of blood T cell repertoires in COVID-19. Using immunoSEQ multiplex PCR, the repertoire was profiled, and TCRdb retains in-frame clones only, with some absent. The table includes about 140,000 clones, 75% to 90% detected once. The sequenced sample was peripheral blood. All receptors come from a man aged 50 to 60 who had recovered from COVID-19.

J is TRBJ2-1 and V is TRBV15, with 7 bases lining up with TRBD2. Per the germline V gene, CDR1 is LNHNV and CDR2 is YYDKDF (reference sequence). Trimming cost V 0 bases and J 4 bases; bases outside gene matches: 9. The CDR3 loop spans 17 amino acids. The CDR3, as DNA: TGTGCCACCAGCAGAGATCGGGGGAGGGCCATTTACAATGAGCAGTTCTTC. Protein sequence: CATSRDRGRAIYNEQFF.

The chain carries TRBV4-1 and TRBJ2-4; 14 bases are shared with TRBD2. This CDR3 has 20 amino acids. Germline assignment: CDR1 MGHRA and CDR2 YSYEKL. J gave up 0 bases and V 2 bases, and 9 bases lay outside the gene matches. For the CDR3, the DNA is TGCGCCAGCAGCCAAACCCGACTAGCGGGGGGGCCTTTAGCCAAAAACATTCAGTACTTC. Protein: CASSQTRLAGGPLAKNIQYF.

CDR3 sequence (DNA): TGTGCCAGCAGCTTGGCACTGAGCTCCTACGAGCAGTACTTC. It specifies CASSLALSSYEQYF. V and J are TRBV5-6 and TRBJ2-7; D gene unclear. The CDR3 extends over 14 amino acids. Trimming stripped 0 bases from V and 0 bases from J, with 7 bases between. Germline V CDR1 and CDR2: SGHDT, YYEEEE.

V is TRBV30 and J is TRBJ1-2, with D perhaps TRBD1 (6 bases). The V gene lost 1 base and the J gene lost 5 bases, with 14 bases spanning the gap. The germline gives CDR1 GTSNPN, CDR2 SVGIG (reference sequence). The CDR3 sequence is 14 residues long. CDR3 region: CAWSAQGNRYGYTF. Here the CDR3 DNA reads TGTGCCTGGAGTGCACAGGGAAATCGATATGGCTACACCTTC.

The CDR3 DNA reads as TGTGCCAGCACCACAGGGACTGGAAACACCATATATTTT. Translating gives CASTTGTGNTIYF. This chain joins TRBV5-4 and TRBJ1-3; possible D gene TRBD1, 6 bases. The V end was cut by 6 bases, the J end by 2 bases, with 9 bases between. Looked up from germline, CDR1 is SGHNT and CDR2 is YYREEE (reference sequence). CDR3 length: 13 amino acids.

The rearrangement joins TRBV2 to TRBJ2-2; 10 bases match TRBD2. Trimming at V came to 7 bases and at J to 2 bases, leaving 4 bases not matched to a gene. Germline loops: CDR1 SNHLY, CDR2 FYNNEI. There are 15 residues in the CDR3. In DNA form, the CDR3 reads TGTGCCAGCAAAACTAGCGGGGCAAACACCGGGGAGCTGTTTTTT. As protein: CASKTSGANTGELFF.

This sequence joins TRBV11-3 and TRBJ2-1, with 10 bases matching TRBD1. Germline assignment: CDR1 SGHNT and CDR2 YENEEA. Trimming removed 5 bases from V and 4 bases from J; junction bases left unmatched: 8. This CDR3 is built from 16 residues. CDR3: CASSRGDRGLYNEQFF. The CDR3 nucleotides are TGTGCCAGCAGCCGAGGAGACAGGGGGCTGTACAATGAGCAGTTCTTC.

The V call is TRBV2, the J call TRBJ1-3; D might be TRBD1 (5 bases). Germline lookup yields CDR1 SNHLY and CDR2 FYNNEI. V lost 6 bases, J lost 0 bases, and 12 bases lay in between. The CDR3 has 15 residues. In nucleotides, the CDR3 is TGTGCCAGCAGGGAGGGGAAACTCTCTGGAAACACCATATATTTT. It yields the protein CASREGKLSGNTIYF.

V usage is TRBV2 and J usage is TRBJ2-7; TRBD2 might be the D (6 bases). This CDR3 has 15 amino acids. The germline gives CDR1 SNHLY, CDR2 FYNNEI. V lost 1 base to trimming and J lost 0 bases, with 10 bases between them. This CDR3 reads CASSEVWGDSYEQYF. CDR3 in DNA: TGTGCCAGCAGTGAAGTGTGGGGGGACTCCTACGAGCAGTACTTC. Together with reference TRBV2 and TRBJ2-7, the CDR3 gives the full variable domain: EPEVTQTPSHQVTQMGQEVILRCVPISNHLYFYWYRQILGQKVEFLVSFYNNEISEKSEIFDDQFSVERPDGSNFTLKIRSTKLEDSAMYFCASSEVWGDSYEQYFGPGTRLTVT.

V usage is TRBV19 and J usage is TRBJ1-1; TRBD1 agrees at 10 bases. The CDR3 length is 14 residues. V lost 4 bases and J lost 5; bases outside the gene matches: 4. Germline V gene lookup returns CDR1 LNHDA and CDR2 SQIVND (reference sequence). This chain's CDR3 is CASSTRDRGTEAFF. CDR3 sequence (DNA): TGTGCCAGTAGTACCCGGGACAGGGGTACTGAAGCTTTCTTT.

V and J are TRBV6-2 or TRBV6-3 and TRBJ2-7; TRBD1 might be the D (6 bases). This CDR3 comprises 13 residues. CDR1 MNHEY and CDR2 SVGEGT come from the germline V gene. Trimming took 6 bases from V and 3 from J, leaving 12 bases between them. CDR3 nucleotide sequence: TGTGCCAGCAGCTCTTTGGACAGCTACGAGCAGTACTTC. This gives the protein CASSSLDSYEQYF.

The V and J genes are TRBV5-4 and TRBJ1-6, with 8 bases fitting TRBD1. Germline CDR1 and CDR2: SGHNT and YYREEE (reference sequence). V shed 2 bases and J 10 bases; nucleotides not matched to a gene: 8. This CDR3 region has 15 residues. The DNA for the CDR3 is TGTGCCAGCAGCTTTGGGACAGGCGACGGATCACCCCTCCACTTT. Translating gives CASSFGTGDGSPLHF.

This clone was recorded a few times. Other nucleotide sequences in the sample specify the same CDR3. V usage is TRBV24-1 and J usage is TRBJ1-5; a possible D gene is TRBD1 (5 bases). This CDR3 is 12 amino acids long. Trimming removed 6 bases from V and 4 bases from J, with 6 bases in between. CDR1 is KGHDR and CDR2 is SFDVKD in the germline V gene. CDR3 bases: TGTGCCACCAGTCAGGGTAATCAGCCCCAGCATTTT. Its protein product is CATSQGNQPQHF.

The CDR3 here is CASRIQGGEKLFF. The CDR3 coding sequence is TGTGCCAGCAGGATACAGGGGGGTGAAAAACTGTTTTTT. This sequence joins TRBV6-6 and TRBJ1-4; TRBD1 matches at 8 bases. V lost 6 bases, J lost 7 bases, and 4 bases stayed unmatched. The germline V gene encodes CDR1 MNHNY and CDR2 SVGAGI (reference sequence). This CDR3 comprises 13 residues.

V usage is TRBV6-5 and J usage is TRBJ1-2; 7 bases align to TRBD1. The CDR3 length is 16 residues. V gave up 2 bases and J gave up 4 bases; unmatched junction bases: 10. Germline lookup yields CDR1 MNHEY and CDR2 SVGAGI. The DNA of the CDR3 is TGTGCCAGCAGTTACCTTGACCCCCGACAGGGCTATGGCTACACCTTC. Amino acids: CASSYLDPRQGYGYTF.

V gene TRBV18 combines with J gene TRBJ1-5; the match to TRBD1 covers 10 bases. The CDR3 spans 15 residues. The germline gives CDR1 KGHSH, CDR2 LQKENI. The ends lost 4 bases at V and 3 bases at J; junction bases unmatched: 3. Here the CDR3 reads CASSLGQGNNQPQHF. The CDR3 region has the DNA TGTGCCAGCTCACTGGGACAGGGGAACAATCAGCCCCAGCATTTT.

V is TRBV5-4 and J is TRBJ1-6; a weak D match, TRBD1 (6 bases). The germline V and J ends were trimmed by 2 bases and 7 bases, with 16 bases remaining between them. Per germline, CDR1 SGHNT and CDR2 YYREEE (reference sequence). The CDR3 covers 16 residues. The CDR3 coding sequence is TGTGCCAGCAGCTTTCCCGGGGACACCCGAAATTCACCCCTCCACTTT. Translation gives CASSFPGDTRNSPLHF.

This clone appeared once. The rearrangement uses TRBV4-2 and TRBJ1-4, with TRBD1 matching 8 bases. The V and J ends lost 4 bases and 7 bases, in that order; junction bases with no gene match: 11. The CDR3 has 16 residues. Germline V CDR1 and CDR2: LGHNA, YNFKEQ. The CDR3 is CASSLAGGIGSEKLFF. Written as DNA, the CDR3 is TGTGCCAGCAGCCTGGCAGGGGGCATCGGGTCTGAAAAACTGTTTTTT.

This rearrangement joins TRBV11-2 to TRBJ2-3, with D unresolved. The CDR3 spans 15 residues. Germline assignment: CDR1 SGHAT and CDR2 FQNNGV. The V and J ends lost 2 bases and 0 bases respectively, with 9 bases between them. The CDR3 here is CASSLYSKSTDTQYF. The CDR3 DNA is TGTGCCAGCAGCTTATACAGCAAAAGCACAGATACGCAGTATTTT.

V and J are TRBV6-5 and TRBJ2-2; D might be TRBD1 (7 bases). This CDR3 contains 15 residues. Trimming cost V 7 bases and J 3 bases, with 15 bases left between them. Germline CDR1 reads MNHEY; CDR2 reads SVGAGI. CDR3 DNA: TGTGCCAGCAAGGAGGGGGCGTCGTACACCGGGGAGCTGTTTTTT. Protein: CASKEGASYTGELFF.

The J gene is TRBJ2-5, the V gene TRBV21-1; the table's D gene call, TRBD2, was not cross checked with the DNA. TRBV21-1 is listed as a pseudogene. The CDR3 extends over 15 amino acids. CDR3 in DNA: TGTGCCAGCAGGCGGGACTCCGGTCGGCAAGAGACCCAGTACTTC. It translates to CASRRDSGRQETQYF.

J is TRBJ2-3 and V is TRBV28; TRBD1 aligns across 8 bases. V gave up 6 bases and J gave up 2 bases; unmatched junction bases: 4. The germline V gene has CDR1 MDHEN and CDR2 SYDVKM. This CDR3 contains 14 residues. CDR3 in amino acids: CASRQGAPTDTQYF. The CDR3 DNA sequence: TGTGCCAGCAGGCAGGGGGCGCCCACAGATACGCAGTATTTT.

Note on this clone: Other DNA sequences in the sample encode the same CDR3. The CDR3 spells CASSVGGGYGYTF. Here the CDR3 DNA reads TGTGCCAGCAGCGTAGGGGGCGGCTATGGCTACACCTTC. V and J are TRBV9 and TRBJ1-2; D might be TRBD1 (5 bases). Germline V gene data show CDR1 as SGDLS and CDR2 as YYNGEE. Trimming shortened V by 0 bases and J by 4 bases, and 7 bases separated the two germline ends. The CDR3 runs 13 residues.

A few counts support this clone. The chain carries TRBV12-3 or TRBV12-4 and TRBJ1-2, with D unclear. Deletions cut 4 bases from V and 8 bases from J, with 14 bases between. The CDR3 loop spans 13 amino acids. The CDR3 DNA follows: TGTGCCAGCAGTTCGGAGGGTATTTTAGGCTACACCTTC. This gives the protein CASSSEGILGYTF.

The chain couples TRBV9 to TRBJ2-7; 8 nucleotides match TRBD1. Germline V gene lookup returns CDR1 SGDLS and CDR2 YYNGEE. This CDR3 region has 13 residues. Trimming at V came to 0 bases and at J to 6 bases, leaving 2 bases not matched to a gene. CDR3 protein: CASSVGQGSEQYF. The CDR3 nucleotides are TGTGCCAGCAGCGTAGGACAGGGGAGCGAGCAGTACTTC.

This chain joins TRBV10-3 and TRBJ2-1; 16 bases are shared with TRBD2. The junction had 5 bases not matched to a gene; V was cut back by 9 bases and J by 0 bases. Germline V gives CDR1 ENHRY, CDR2 SYGVKD. This CDR3 is 17 amino acids long. The CDR3 here is CAIGTSGGDHSYNEQFF. CDR3 bases: TGTGCCATAGGGACTAGCGGGGGGGACCACTCCTACAATGAGCAGTTCTTC.

This chain connects TRBV2 to TRBJ1-4; no clear D gene. Germline values: CDR1 SNHLY, CDR2 FYNNEI. The CDR3 length is 13 residues. V was pared by 8 bases and J by 13 bases, with 20 bases between. The CDR3 loop reads CASLREGPGVLFF. The DNA of the CDR3 is TGTGCCAGCTTAAGGGAAGGGCCCGGGGTACTGTTTTTT.

CDR3: CASSQWGNSYEQYF. Here the CDR3 DNA reads TGCGCCAGCAGCCAATGGGGCAACTCCTACGAGCAGTACTTC. The V gene is TRBV4-3, the J gene TRBJ2-7; tentative D call: TRBD1 (5 bases). This CDR3 region has 14 residues. The V and J ends lost 2 bases and 0 bases respectively, with 8 bases between them. Germline values: CDR1 LGHNA, CDR2 YSLEER.

The chain has TRBV7-9 and TRBJ2-7; D might be TRBD2 (6 bases). Germline V gives CDR1 SEHNR, CDR2 FQNEAQ (reference sequence). V was shortened by 0 bases and J by 9 bases, with 18 bases between the two germline ends. The CDR3 consists of 15 residues. In nucleotides, the CDR3 is TGTGCCAGCAGCTTAGCGGCGGGGAACAACGTGGCGCAGTACTTC. This codes for CASSLAAGNNVAQYF.

On this clone: Germline is not matched at one junction end, which may reflect a read error. The chain recombines TRBV29-1 with TRBJ2-1; 9 nucleotides line up with TRBD1. Germline CDR1 reads SQVTM; CDR2 reads ANQGSEA. The CDR3 loop spans 12 amino acids. CDR3 nucleotide sequence: TGCAGCGCCGCACTGGGACAGGGTTCGTTAGTCTTC. Translation: CSAALGQGSLVF.

V usage is TRBV6-5 and J usage is TRBJ1-1, with D uncertain. This CDR3 region has 16 residues. Germline CDR1 reads MNHEY; CDR2 reads SVGAGI. The V and J ends lost 4 bases and 0 bases respectively, with 15 bases between them. The CDR3 spells CASSSGLARLNTEAFF. DNA of the CDR3: TGTGCCAGCAGTTCAGGTTTGGCACGATTGAACACTGAAGCTTTCTTT.